This TCR beta chain was recorded in a study of patients and donors after allogeneic stem cell transplantation. Trimming removed 5 bases at V and 3 bases at J, with 14 bases between. The length of the CDR3 is 14 residues. From the RT-PCR reads, TCRdb called clonotypes with MiXCR, one entry per CDR3 protein. The sample consists of about 150,000 distinct CDR3 sequences, 30% to 45% of them appearing once. The source is a human donor who was either an allogeneic HSCT recipient or a stem cell or donor lymphocyte infusion donor (not recorded which). It is not recorded whose cells these are; they may come from a transplant donor. Sequenced: blood, either unsorted or a sorted T cell fraction (not recorded which). The gene calls are TRBV12-3 or TRBV12-4 and TRBJ2-7; possibly TRBD1 for D (5 bases). The CDR3 DNA follows: TGTGCCAGCAGTCTTACGGACACCCTCTACGAGCAGTACTTC. Protein: CASSLTDTLYEQYF.